This TCR beta chain was identified in a study of shared clonotypes between healthy human individuals. Investigators spread the genomic DNA of each subset evenly over several immunoSEQ plates. Per the study methods: Junction-only sequences without quality scores came from ImmunoSEQ, so filtering differed. Sequencing was performed with immunoSEQ multiplex PCR; in TCRdb, only in-frame clones are kept and a portion is missing. V, J and clone size were drawn from that table, and D and trimming were deduced from the DNA. Among 450,000 or so clones listed, roughly three quarters were seen once. The CDR3 extends over 14 amino acids. Germline trimming cut 0 bases from V and 3 bases from J; bases unmatched to any gene: 3. Germline CDR1 SGHRS, CDR2 YFSETQ.

The chain joins TRBV5-1 to TRBJ2-7, with 7 positions matching TRBD1. Sequenced: PBMCs. The origin of this receptor is a woman aged 40 to 50 in good health. Some clones in this sample may be carry-over from other donors' samples. This chain's CDR3 is CASSLVGQDYEQYF. The DNA for the CDR3 is TGCGCCAGCAGCTTGGTTGGACAGGACTACGAGCAGTACTTC.